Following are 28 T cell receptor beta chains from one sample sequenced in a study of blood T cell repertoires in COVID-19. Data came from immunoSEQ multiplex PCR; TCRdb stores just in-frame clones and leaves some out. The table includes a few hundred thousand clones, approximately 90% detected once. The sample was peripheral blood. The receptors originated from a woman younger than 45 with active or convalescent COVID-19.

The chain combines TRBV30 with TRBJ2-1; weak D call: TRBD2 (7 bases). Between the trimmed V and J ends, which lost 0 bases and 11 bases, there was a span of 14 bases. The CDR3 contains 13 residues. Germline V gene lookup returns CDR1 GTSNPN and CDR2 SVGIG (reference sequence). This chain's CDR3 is CAWSVLPGGQQFF. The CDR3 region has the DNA TGTGCCTGGAGTGTCCTACCGGGGGGCCAGCAGTTCTTC.

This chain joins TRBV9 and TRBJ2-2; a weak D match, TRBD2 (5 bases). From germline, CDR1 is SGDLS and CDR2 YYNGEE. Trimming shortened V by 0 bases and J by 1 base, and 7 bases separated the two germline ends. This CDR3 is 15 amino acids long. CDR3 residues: CASSVGGGNTGELFF. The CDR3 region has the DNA TGTGCCAGCAGCGTAGGAGGAGGGAACACCGGGGAGCTGTTTTTT.

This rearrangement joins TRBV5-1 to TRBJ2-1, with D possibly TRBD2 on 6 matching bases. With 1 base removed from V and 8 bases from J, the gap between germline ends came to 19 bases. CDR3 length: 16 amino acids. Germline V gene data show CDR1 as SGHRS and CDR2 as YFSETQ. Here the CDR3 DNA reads TGCGCCAGCAGCTTGTATAGCGGCCTGAGTGTCGATGAGCAGTTCTTC. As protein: CASSLYSGLSVDEQFF.

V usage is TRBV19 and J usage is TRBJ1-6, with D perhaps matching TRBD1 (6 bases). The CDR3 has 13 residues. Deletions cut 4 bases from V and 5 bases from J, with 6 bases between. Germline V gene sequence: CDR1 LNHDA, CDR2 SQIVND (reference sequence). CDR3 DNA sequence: TGTGCCAGTAGTAGGACAGATAATTCACCCCTCCACTTT. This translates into CASSRTDNSPLHF.

CDR3 sequence (DNA): TGTGCCACCAGCAGAGGACAGGGATGGACTGAGCAGTTCTTC. Its translation: CATSRGQGWTEQFF. The V gene is TRBV15, the J gene TRBJ2-1; TRBD1 matches 7 bases. The CDR3 length is 14 residues. V was clipped by 1 base and J by 9 bases; unmatched bases: 6. Germline V gene data show CDR1 as LNHNV and CDR2 as YYDKDF (reference sequence).

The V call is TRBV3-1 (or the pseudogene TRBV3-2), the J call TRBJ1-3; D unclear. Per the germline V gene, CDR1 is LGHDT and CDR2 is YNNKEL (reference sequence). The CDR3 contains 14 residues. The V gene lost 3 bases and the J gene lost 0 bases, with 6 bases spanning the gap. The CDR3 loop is CASSQASSGNTIYF. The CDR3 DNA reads TGTGCCAGCAGCCAGGCTTCCTCTGGAAACACCATATATTTT.

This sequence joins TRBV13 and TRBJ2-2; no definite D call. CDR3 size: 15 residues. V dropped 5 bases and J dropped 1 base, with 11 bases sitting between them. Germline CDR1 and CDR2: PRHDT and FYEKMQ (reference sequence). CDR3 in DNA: TGTGCCAGCAGCAAAGAGACACAGAACACCGGGGAGCTGTTTTTT. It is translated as CASSKETQNTGELFF.

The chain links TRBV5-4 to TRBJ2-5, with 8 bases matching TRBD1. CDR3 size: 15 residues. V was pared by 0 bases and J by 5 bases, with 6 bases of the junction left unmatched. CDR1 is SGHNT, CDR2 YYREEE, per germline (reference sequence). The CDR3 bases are TGTGCCAGCAGCTTGGTGGCAGGGGGCGGCGAGACCCAGTACTTC. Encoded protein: CASSLVAGGGETQYF.

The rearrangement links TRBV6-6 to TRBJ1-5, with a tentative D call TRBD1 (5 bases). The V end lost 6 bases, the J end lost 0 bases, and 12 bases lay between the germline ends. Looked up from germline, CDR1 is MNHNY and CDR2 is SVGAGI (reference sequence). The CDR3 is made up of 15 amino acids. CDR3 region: CASSLTGGSNQPQHF. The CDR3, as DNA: TGTGCCAGCAGCCTGACCGGGGGTAGCAATCAGCCCCAGCATTTT.

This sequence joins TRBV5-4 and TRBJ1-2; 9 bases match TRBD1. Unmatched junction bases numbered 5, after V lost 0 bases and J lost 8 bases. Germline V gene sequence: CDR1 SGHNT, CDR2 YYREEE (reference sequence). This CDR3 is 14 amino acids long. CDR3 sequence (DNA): TGTGCCAGCAGCTTGGACAGGGGGCGAAGAGGCTACACCTTC. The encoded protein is CASSLDRGRRGYTF.

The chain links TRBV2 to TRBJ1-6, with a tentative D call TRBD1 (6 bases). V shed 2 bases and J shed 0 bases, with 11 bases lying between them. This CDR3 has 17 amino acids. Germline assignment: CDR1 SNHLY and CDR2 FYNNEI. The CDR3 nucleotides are TGTGCCAGCAGTGAAAAAAGGGGGTTCTCCTATAATTCACCCCTCCACTTT. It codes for CASSEKRGFSYNSPLHF. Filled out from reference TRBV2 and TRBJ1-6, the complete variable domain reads EPEVTQTPSHQVTQMGQEVILRCVPISNHLYFYWYRQILGQKVEFLVSFYNNEISEKSEIFDDQFSVERPDGSNFTLKIRSTKLEDSAMYFCASSEKRGFSYNSPLHFGNGTRLTVT.

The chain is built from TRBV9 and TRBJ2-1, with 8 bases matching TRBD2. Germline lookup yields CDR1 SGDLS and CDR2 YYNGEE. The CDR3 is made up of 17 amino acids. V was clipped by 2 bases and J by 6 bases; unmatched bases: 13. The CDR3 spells CASSVGVGAGGLNEQFF. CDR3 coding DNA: TGTGCCAGCAGCGTGGGAGTTGGGGCGGGGGGCCTCAATGAGCAGTTCTTC.

CDR3 residues: CACRSLSREKLFF. As DNA, the CDR3 is TGTGCCTGCCGATCTTTGTCGCGGGAAAAACTGTTTTTT. This chain uses TRBV30 with TRBJ1-4; no reliable D call. Trimming pared 6 bases from V and 8 bases from J, leaving 16 bases between. The CDR3 has 13 amino acids. Germline CDR1 and CDR2: GTSNPN and SVGIG (reference sequence).

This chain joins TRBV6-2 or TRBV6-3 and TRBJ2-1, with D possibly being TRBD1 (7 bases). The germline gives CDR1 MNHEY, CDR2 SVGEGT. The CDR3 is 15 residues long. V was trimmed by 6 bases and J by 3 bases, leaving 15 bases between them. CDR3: CASSAGGRIYNEQFF. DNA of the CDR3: TGTGCCAGCAGCGCAGGGGGGAGAATCTACAATGAGCAGTTCTTC.

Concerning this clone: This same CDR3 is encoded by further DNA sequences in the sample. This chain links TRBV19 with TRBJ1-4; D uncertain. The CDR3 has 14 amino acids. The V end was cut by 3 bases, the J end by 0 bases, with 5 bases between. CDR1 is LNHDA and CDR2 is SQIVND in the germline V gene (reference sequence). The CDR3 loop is CASSITATNEKLFF. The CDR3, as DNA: TGTGCCAGTAGTATTACAGCAACTAATGAAAAACTGTTTTTT.

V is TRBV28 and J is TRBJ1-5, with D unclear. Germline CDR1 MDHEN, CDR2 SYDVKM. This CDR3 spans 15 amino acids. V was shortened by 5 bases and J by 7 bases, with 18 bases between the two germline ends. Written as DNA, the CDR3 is TGTGCCAGCAGTCCCCCCCAGCTCAGCGGGCAGCCCCAGCATTTT. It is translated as CASSPPQLSGQPQHF.

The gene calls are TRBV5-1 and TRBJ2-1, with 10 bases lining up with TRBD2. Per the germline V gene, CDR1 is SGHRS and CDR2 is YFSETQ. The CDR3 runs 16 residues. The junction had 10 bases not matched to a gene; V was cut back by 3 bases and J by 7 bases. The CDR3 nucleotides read TGCGCCAGCAGCTGGGAGGCCAGCGGGGGGGGAAATGAGCAGTTCTTC. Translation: CASSWEASGGGNEQFF.

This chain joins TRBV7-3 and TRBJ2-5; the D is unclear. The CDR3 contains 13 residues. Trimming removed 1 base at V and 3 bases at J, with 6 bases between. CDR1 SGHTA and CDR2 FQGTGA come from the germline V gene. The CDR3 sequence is CASSLRRKETQYF. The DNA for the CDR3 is TGTGCCAGCAGCTTAAGGCGGAAAGAGACCCAGTACTTC. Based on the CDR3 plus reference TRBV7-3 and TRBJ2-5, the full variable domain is GAGVSQTPSNKVTEKGKYVELRCDPISGHTALYWYRQSLGQGPEFLIYFQGTGAADDSGLPNDRFFAVRPEGSVSTLKIQRTERGDSAVYLCASSLRRKETQYFGPGTRLLVL.

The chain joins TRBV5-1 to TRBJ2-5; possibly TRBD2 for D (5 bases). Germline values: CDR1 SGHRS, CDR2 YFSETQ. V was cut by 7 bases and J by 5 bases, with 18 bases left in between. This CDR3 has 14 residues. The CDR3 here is CASGSSEGRETQYF. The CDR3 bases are TGCGCCAGCGGCTCTTCCGAGGGTAGGGAGACCCAGTACTTC.

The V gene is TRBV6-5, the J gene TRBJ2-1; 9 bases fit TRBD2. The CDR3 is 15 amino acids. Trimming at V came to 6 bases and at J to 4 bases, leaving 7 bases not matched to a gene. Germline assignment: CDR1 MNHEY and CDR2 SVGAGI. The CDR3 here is CASSAAGGSYNEQFF. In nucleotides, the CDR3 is TGTGCCAGCAGCGCGGCGGGGGGGTCTTACAATGAGCAGTTCTTC.

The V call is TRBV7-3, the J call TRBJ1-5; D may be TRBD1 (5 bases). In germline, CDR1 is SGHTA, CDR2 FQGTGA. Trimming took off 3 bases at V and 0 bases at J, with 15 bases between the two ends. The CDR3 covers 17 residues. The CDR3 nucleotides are TGTGCCAGCAGCTTTAAGGGGATACAAAATAGCAATCAGCCCCAGCATTTT. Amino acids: CASSFKGIQNSNQPQHF.

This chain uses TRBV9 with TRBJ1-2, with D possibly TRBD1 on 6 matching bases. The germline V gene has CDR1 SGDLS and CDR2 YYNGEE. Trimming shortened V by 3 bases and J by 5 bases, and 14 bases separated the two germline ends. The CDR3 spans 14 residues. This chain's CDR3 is CASSEDSTPYGYTF. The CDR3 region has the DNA TGTGCCAGCAGCGAGGACAGTACCCCTTATGGCTACACCTTC.

The CDR3, as DNA: TGTGCCACCAGCAGAGATGGCGGACTCGGGGATACGCAGTATTTT. Translating gives CATSRDGGLGDTQYF. The chain uses TRBV15 and TRBJ2-3; tentative D call: TRBD2 (5 bases). Trimming stripped 0 bases from V and 6 bases from J, with 13 bases between. CDR3 length: 15 amino acids. Germline V lookup: CDR1 LNHNV, CDR2 YYDKDF (reference sequence). Full variable domain (missing parts from reference TRBV15 and TRBJ2-3): DAMVIQNPRYQVTQFGKPVTLSCSQTLNHNVMYWYQQKSSQAPKLLFHYYDKDFNNEADTPDNFQSRRPNTSFCFLDIRSPGLGDTAMYLCATSRDGGLGDTQYFGPGTRLTVL.

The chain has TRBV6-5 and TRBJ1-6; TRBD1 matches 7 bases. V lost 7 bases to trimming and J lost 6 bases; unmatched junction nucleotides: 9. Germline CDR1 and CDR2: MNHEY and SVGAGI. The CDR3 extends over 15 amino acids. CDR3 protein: CASNPGQASNSPLHF. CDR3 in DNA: TGTGCCAGCAACCCTGGACAGGCGAGTAATTCACCCCTCCACTTT.

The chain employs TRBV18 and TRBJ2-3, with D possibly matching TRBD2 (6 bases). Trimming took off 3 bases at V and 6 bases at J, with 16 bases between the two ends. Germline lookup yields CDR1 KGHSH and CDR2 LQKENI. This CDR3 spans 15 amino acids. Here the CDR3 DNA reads TGTGCCAGCTCACCGGGACTGGGAGTTTTGGATACGCAGTATTTT. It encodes CASSPGLGVLDTQYF. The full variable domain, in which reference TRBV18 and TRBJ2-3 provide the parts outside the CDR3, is NAGVMQNPRHLVRRRGQEARLRCSPMKGHSHVYWYRQLPEEGLKFMVYLQKENIIDESGMPKERFSAEFPKEGPSILRIQQVVRGDSAAYFCASSPGLGVLDTQYFGPGTRLTVL.

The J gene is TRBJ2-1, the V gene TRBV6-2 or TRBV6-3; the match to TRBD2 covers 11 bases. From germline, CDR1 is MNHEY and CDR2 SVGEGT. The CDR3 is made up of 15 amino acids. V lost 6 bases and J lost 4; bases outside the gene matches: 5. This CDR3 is CASSRLAGRYNEQFF. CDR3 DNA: TGTGCCAGCAGCAGACTAGCGGGGAGGTACAATGAGCAGTTCTTC.

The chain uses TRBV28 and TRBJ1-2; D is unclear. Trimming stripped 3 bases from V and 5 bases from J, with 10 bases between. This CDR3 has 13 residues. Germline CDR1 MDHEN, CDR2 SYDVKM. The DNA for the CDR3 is TGTGCCAGCAGTTTGAGGGATCTTTATGGCTACACCTTC. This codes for CASSLRDLYGYTF.

CDR3: CASSTTGHSNQPQHF. As DNA, the CDR3 is TGTGCCAGTAGTACGACAGGCCATAGCAATCAGCCCCAGCATTTT. This chain joins TRBV19 and TRBJ1-5; D perhaps matches TRBD1 (6 bases). With 4 bases removed from V and 0 bases from J, the gap between germline ends came to 10 bases. CDR3 length equals 15 residues. The germline gives CDR1 LNHDA, CDR2 SQIVND (reference sequence).